This T cell receptor beta chain was retrieved from a study of Ad26.COV2.S vaccination and SARS-CoV-2 variants (dated by TCRdb to about 2021). About the investigation overall: Donors in the vaccine arm were drawn from COV1001, a phase I-IIa trial of Ad26.COV2.S in healthy adults that was multicentre, randomized, double-blind and placebo-controlled. Sequencing of the TCRbeta repertoire served to evaluate the specificity and breadth of SARS-CoV-2-reactive T cell receptors following Ad26.COV2.S vaccination. Blinding of investigators to trial group allocation was maintained during experiments and outcome assessment. A total of 32 samples were included in the TCR-sequenced set, comprising some 20 Ad26.COV2.S vaccine recipients, 5 placebo recipients and 8 SARS-CoV-2 convalescent individuals. Ad26.COV2.S was administered intramuscularly at 5 x 10^10 or 1 x 10^11 viral particles, either as a single shot or as two shots given 56 days apart. Participants in the trial were split at random into five groups of five each, receiving low-dose or high-dose Ad26.COV2.S once or twice, or else placebo on both occasions.

Here is what the overall study found, with its caveats: It was noted by the authors that total T cell responses may have been underestimated by the TCR breadth and depth analyses. Comparable non-spike TCR breadth was observed between vaccine and placebo recipients, consistent with only spike being contained in the vaccine. The study was not powered to compare responses between vaccine doses or regimens. Ad26.COV2.S recipients had higher spike-specific TCR breadth than placebo recipients (P = 0.0014). Substantial breadth of spike-specific CD8+ and CD4+ T cell responses was reported after vaccination.

TCRbeta CDR3 regions were sequenced with the immunoSEQ Assay. After extraction, genomic DNA underwent amplification by bias-controlled multiplex PCR, followed by high-throughput sequencing. Under the source paper's analysis protocol: To quantify the absolute abundance of each unique TCRbeta CDR3 region, sequences were collapsed and filtered. T cell fraction was estimated by normalization of TCRbeta template counts to usable DNA, with usable DNA being measured through amplification of reference genes present in all nucleated cells. Repertoire TCRs were annotated as SARS-CoV-2-specific by exact matching of V gene, CDR3 amino acid sequence and J gene to a known reactive TCR set. The reference SARS-CoV-2 TCR set was derived from MIRA and filtered for enrichment in COVID-19-positive ImmuneCODE repertoires, a step that removed public or cross-reactive TCRs. Drawing on the MIRA antigens, annotated TCRs were analysed further at the level of specific ORF or position within ORF. Breadth was defined as the number of annotated unique rearrangements divided by the total number of unique productive rearrangements, and depth was defined as the summed frequency of the annotated unique rearrangements. Two-sided Wilcoxon rank-sum tests were used to compare TCR breadth between groups. This is the immuneACCESS table as TCRdb keeps it, with only in-frame sequences that have V and J called. A part of the clones is gone; compared with another copy, unresolved V genes explain less than half, and the rest is unexplained. The V and J calls and the clone size are those of that table, but D and trimming were determined from the DNA. The sample table holds hundreds of thousands of clones, of which 80% to 90% were seen once. About 10% of the sample is held by the ten biggest clonotypes.

Concerning this clone: This clone's antigen is unknown. No qualities accompany the bases; no much larger clone lies one base away.

Trimming at the junction amounts to 8 bases on V and 10 bases on J, and the germline ends lie 14 bases apart. Inclusive of the bounding cysteine and phenylalanine, the CDR3 is 11 residues long. The kept DNA is CDR3 alone, 33 bases in frame from the first base. What this sample's treatment or condition label stands for: roughly 18 received Ad26.COV2.S at low or high dose, single or two shots; about 5 received placebo; per-sample allocation not given. For vaccine and placebo recipients, the sequenced repertoires came from samples collected on day 63 after the first injection. In Cohort 1b, around 25 adults aged 18-55 years were enrolled at a single site in Boston, USA, between 29 July and 7 August 2020. Ad26.COV2.S consisted of a replication-incompetent adenovirus type 26 vector by which a prefusion-stabilized SARS-CoV-2 spike protein from the original Wuhan strain was expressed.

This receptor chain uses TRBV12-3 or TRBV12-4 and TRBJ1-1, with the identity of the D gene unclear. The material sequenced was peripheral blood, taken in a trial of Ad26.COV2.S vaccine versus placebo. This receptor was identified in a person aged 18 to 59 who received the Ad26.COV2.S COVID-19 vaccine or a placebo. In nucleotide form, the sequence is TGTGCCAGCCTCCTCGGGGTTTCAGCTTTCTTT. Its translation is CASLLGVSAFF.